Included here is one T cell receptor beta chain sequence, with context. The data stem from a study of blood T cell repertoires in COVID-19. Overall study: Italy, Spain and the United States were the sources of the convalescent and acute COVID-19 samples.

The CDR3 sequence is 11 residues long. CDR1 MNHEY and CDR2 SVGAGI come from the germline V gene. V was cut by 7 bases and J by 3 bases, with 6 bases left in between. Produced via immunoSEQ multiplex PCR; TCRdb's table is partial and in-frame only. The sample lists 350,000 to 500,000 clones, roughly 90% seen once, with roughly 1.4% in the top ten. The sequencing input was PBMCs or T cells enriched from blood (not recorded which). This chain links TRBV6-5 with TRBJ1-1; D remains ambiguous. The sequence came from a woman aged 18-30 years who had been exposed to COVID-19. The CDR3 DNA reads as TGTGCCAGCAAGGAGGACACTGAAGCTTTCTTT. It translates to CASKEDTEAFF.